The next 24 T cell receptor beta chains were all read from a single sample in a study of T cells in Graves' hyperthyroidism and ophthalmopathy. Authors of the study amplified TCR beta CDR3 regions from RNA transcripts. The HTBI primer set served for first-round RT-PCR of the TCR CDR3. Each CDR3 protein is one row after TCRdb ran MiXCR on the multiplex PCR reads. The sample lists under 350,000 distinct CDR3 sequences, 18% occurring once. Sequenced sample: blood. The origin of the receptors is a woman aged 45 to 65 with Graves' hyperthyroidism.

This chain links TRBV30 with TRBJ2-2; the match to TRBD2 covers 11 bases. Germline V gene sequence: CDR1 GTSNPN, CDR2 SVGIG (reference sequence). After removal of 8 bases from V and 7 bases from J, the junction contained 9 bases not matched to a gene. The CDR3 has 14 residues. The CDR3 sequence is CAGRLAGPYGELFF. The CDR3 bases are TGTGCCGGACGACTAGCGGGGCCTTACGGGGAGCTGTTTTTT.

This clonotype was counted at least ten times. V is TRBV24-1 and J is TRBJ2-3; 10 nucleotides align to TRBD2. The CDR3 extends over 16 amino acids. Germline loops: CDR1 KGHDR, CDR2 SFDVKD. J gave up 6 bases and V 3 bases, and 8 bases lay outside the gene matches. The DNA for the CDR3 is TGTGCCACCAGTGATGAACTAGCGGGACGTGCGGATACGCAGTATTTT. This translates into CATSDELAGRADTQYF.

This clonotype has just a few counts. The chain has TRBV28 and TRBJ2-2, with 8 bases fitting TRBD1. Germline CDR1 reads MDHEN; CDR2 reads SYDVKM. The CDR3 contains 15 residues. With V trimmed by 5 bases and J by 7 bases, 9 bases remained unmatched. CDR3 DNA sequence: TGTGCCAGCAGTGGATTGGACAGGGCGGGCGGGGAGCTGTTTTTT. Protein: CASSGLDRAGGELFF.

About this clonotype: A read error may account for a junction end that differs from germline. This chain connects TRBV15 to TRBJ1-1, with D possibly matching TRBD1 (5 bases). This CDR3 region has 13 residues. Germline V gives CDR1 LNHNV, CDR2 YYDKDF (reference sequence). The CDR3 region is CATSTGGNTETFF. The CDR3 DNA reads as TGTGCCACCAGCACGGGGGGGAACACTGAAACTTTCTTT.

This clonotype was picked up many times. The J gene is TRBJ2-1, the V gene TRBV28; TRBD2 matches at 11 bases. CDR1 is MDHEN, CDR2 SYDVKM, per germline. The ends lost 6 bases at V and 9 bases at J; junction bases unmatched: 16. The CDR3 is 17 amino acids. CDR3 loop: CASRRTVAGGLPGEQFF. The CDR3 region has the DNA TGTGCCAGCAGAAGAACTGTAGCGGGAGGGTTACCCGGTGAGCAGTTCTTC.

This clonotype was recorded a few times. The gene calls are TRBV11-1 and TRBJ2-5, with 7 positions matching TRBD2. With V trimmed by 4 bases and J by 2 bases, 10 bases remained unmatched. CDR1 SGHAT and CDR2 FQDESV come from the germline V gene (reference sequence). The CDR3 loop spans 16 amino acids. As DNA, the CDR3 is TGTGCCAGCAGCTCAGACGCGCCTAGCGGTCAAGAGACCCAGTACTTC. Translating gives CASSSDAPSGQETQYF.

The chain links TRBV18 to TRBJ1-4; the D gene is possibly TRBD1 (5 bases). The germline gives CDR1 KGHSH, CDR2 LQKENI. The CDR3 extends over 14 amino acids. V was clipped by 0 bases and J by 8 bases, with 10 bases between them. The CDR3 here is CASSPPGALEKLFF. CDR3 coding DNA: TGTGCCAGCTCACCACCCGGGGCCCTAGAAAAACTGTTTTTT.

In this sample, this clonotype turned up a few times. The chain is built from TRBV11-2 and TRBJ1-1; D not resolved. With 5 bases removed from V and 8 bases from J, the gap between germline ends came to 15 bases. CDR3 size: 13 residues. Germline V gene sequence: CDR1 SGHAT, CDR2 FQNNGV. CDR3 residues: CASSRGPPWEAFF. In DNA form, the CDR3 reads TGTGCCAGCAGCAGAGGTCCTCCTTGGGAAGCTTTCTTT.

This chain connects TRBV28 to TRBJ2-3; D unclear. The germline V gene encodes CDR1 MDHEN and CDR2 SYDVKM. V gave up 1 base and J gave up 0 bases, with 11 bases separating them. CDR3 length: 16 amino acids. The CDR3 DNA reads TGTGCCAGCAGTTTATATATGGGAACTAGCACAGATACGCAGTATTTT. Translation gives CASSLYMGTSTDTQYF.

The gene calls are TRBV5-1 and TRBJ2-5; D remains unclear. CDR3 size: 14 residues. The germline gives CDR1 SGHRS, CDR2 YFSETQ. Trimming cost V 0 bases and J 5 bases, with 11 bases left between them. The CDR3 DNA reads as TGCGCCAGCAGCTTGGCCTTAGGGCTGGAGACCCAGTACTTC. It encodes CASSLALGLETQYF. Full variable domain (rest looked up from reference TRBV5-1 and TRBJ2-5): KAGVTQTPRYLIKTRGQQVTLSCSPISGHRSVSWYQQTPGQGLQFLFEYFSETQRNKGNFPGRFSGRQFSNSRSEMNVSTLELGDSALYLCASSLALGLETQYFGPGTRLLVL.

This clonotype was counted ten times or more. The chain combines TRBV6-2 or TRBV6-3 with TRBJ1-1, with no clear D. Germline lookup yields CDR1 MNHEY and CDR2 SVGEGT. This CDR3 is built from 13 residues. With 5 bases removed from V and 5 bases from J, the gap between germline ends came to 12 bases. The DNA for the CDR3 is TGTGCCAGCAGTCTCCAGGACCCTACTGAAGCTTTCTTT. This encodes CASSLQDPTEAFF.

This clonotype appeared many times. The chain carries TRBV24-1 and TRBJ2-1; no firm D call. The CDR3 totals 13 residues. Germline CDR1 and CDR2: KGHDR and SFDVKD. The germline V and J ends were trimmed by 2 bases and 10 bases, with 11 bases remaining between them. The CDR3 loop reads CATSDSSPSEQFF. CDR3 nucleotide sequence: TGTGCCACCAGTGATTCGAGCCCTTCCGAGCAGTTCTTC.

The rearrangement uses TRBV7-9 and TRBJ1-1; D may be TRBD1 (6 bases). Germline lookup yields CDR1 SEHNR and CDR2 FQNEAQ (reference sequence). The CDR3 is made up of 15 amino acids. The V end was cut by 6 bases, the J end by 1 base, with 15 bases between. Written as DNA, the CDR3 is TGTGCCAGCAGTAACTCCCCAGGGGAGAACACTGAAGCTTTCTTT. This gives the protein CASSNSPGENTEAFF.

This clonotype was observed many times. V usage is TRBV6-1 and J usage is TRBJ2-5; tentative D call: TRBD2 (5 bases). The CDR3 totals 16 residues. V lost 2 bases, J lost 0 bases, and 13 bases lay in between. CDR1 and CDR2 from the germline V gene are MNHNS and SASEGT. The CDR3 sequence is CASSEWIGNDQETQYF. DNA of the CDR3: TGTGCCAGCAGTGAATGGATCGGGAACGACCAAGAGACCCAGTACTTC.

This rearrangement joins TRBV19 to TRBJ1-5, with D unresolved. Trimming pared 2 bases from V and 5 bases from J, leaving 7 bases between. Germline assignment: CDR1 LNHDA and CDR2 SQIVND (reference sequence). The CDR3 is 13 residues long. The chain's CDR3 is CASSIIVDQPQHF. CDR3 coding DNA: TGTGCCAGTAGTATAATCGTGGATCAGCCCCAGCATTTT.

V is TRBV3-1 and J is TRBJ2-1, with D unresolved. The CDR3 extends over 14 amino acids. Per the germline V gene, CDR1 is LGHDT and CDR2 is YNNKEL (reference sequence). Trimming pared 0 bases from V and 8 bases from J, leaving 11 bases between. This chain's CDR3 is CASSQDSLSYEQFF. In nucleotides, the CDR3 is TGTGCCAGCAGCCAAGATAGCCTAAGTTATGAGCAGTTCTTC.

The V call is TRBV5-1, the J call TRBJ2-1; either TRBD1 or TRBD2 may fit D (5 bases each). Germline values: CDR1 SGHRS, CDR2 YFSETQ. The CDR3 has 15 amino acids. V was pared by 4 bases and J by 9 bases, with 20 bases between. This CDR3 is CASSPRGPSASEQFF. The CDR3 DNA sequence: TGCGCCAGCAGCCCCCGGGGACCCTCGGCGAGTGAGCAGTTCTTC.

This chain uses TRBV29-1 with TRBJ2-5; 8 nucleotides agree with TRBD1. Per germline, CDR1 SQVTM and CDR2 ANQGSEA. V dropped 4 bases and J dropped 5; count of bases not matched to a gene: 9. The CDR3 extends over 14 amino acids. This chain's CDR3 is CSVARQGLSETQYF. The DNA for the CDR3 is TGCAGCGTTGCCCGACAGGGGCTTTCGGAGACCCAGTACTTC.

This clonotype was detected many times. The CDR3 protein is CASSLSFGETQYF. CDR3 coding DNA: TGTGCCAGCAGCTTATCGTTTGGAGAGACCCAGTACTTC. This chain connects TRBV7-3 to TRBJ2-5; the D is unclear. The CDR3 covers 13 residues. The V and J ends lost 2 bases and 4 bases respectively, with 8 bases between them. CDR1 and CDR2 (germline): SGHTA, FQGTGA.

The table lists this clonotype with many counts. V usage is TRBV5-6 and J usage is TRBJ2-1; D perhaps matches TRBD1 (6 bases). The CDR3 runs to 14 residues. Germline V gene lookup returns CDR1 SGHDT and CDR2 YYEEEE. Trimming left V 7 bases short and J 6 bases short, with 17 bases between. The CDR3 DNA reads TGTGCCAGCGGAATTCATAACAGGGTCAATGAGCAGTTCTTC. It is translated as CASGIHNRVNEQFF.

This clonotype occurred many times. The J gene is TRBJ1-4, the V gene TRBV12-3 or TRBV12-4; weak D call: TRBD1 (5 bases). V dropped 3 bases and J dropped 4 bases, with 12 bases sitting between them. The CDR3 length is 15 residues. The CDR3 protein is CASSLYGADNEKLFF. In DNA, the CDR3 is TGTGCCAGCAGTTTGTACGGGGCGGATAATGAAAAACTGTTTTTT.

The CDR3 is CASRTGTAGSKYF. The CDR3 region has the DNA TGCGCCAGCAGAACCGGGACGGCCGGATCGAAGTACTTC. V usage is TRBV5-1 and J usage is TRBJ2-5; the D gene could be TRBD1 or TRBD2 (5 bases each). Trimming took off 5 bases at V and 12 bases at J, with 20 bases between the two ends. CDR1 is SGHRS and CDR2 is YFSETQ in the germline V gene. The CDR3 has 13 residues. Full variable domain (outside the CDR3, taken from reference TRBV5-1 and TRBJ2-5): KAGVTQTPRYLIKTRGQQVTLSCSPISGHRSVSWYQQTPGQGLQFLFEYFSETQRNKGNFPGRFSGRQFSNSRSEMNVSTLELGDSALYLCASRTGTAGSKYFGPGTRLLVL.

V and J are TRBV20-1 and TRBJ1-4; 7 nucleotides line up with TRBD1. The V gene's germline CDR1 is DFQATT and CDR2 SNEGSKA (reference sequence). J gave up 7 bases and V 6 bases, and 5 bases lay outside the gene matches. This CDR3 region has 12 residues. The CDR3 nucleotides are TGCAGTGCCCCCGGACAGGTTGAAAAACTGTTTTTT. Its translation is CSAPGQVEKLFF.

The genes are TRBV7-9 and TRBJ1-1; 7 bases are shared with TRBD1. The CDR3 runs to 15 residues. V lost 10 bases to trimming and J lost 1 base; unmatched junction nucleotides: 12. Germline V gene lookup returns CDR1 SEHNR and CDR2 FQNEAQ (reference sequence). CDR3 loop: CATREPGQKNTEAFF. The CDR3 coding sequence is TGTGCCACCCGTGAACCGGGACAGAAGAACACTGAAGCTTTCTTT.